This is a list of T cell receptor beta chains from one sample in a study of OX40 agonist ivuxolimab in advanced cancers. Generated by immunoSEQ multiplex PCR, the TCRdb table keeps only in-frame clones and is missing some. The sample lists roughly 36,000 clones; roughly 68% were seen once. Sequencing used CD4+ or CD8+ T cells sorted from blood, obtained in a trial of the OX40 agonist ivuxolimab. The source is an adult with an advanced solid tumor such as melanoma, head and neck, liver or kidney cancer. CDR3s include the opening cysteine and the closing phenylalanine or tryptophan. A D gene is named only where the DNA matches it firmly. Expanded clones get a size class; other rows say once, few or many, or leave the size out.

NA	TRBV6-4	NA	TRBJ1-6	TGTGCCAGCAGTGCAGAAGATGCTTCACCCCTCCACTTT	CASSAEDASPLHF
once	TRBV29-1	NA	TRBJ1-2	TGCAGCGGGGGGTACAGCCATGGCTACACCTTC	CSGGYSHGYTF
NA	TRBV5-6	TRBD1	TRBJ2-1	TGTGCCAGCAGCTTAGGGGGACAGGGAAGTGAGCAGTTCTTC	CASSLGGQGSEQFF
NA	TRBV5-1	NA	TRBJ1-2	TGCGCCAGCAGCTTGGACGGGGGCTATGGCTACACCTTC	CASSLDGGYGYTF
NA	TRBV6-5	TRBD1	TRBJ1-5	TGTGCCAGCAGTTCGGACAGGGCGTATCAGCCCCAGCATTTT	CASSSDRAYQPQHF
NA	TRBV7-9	TRBD1	TRBJ1-2	TGTGCCAGCAGCCCAATGCAGGGGGGTGGCTACACCTTC	CASSPMQGGGYTF
NA	TRBV2	TRBD1	TRBJ1-2	TGTGCCAGCAGCAAAGGGGGCAGGGCTAACTATGGCTACACCTTC	CASSKGGRANYGYTF
NA	TRBV9	NA	TRBJ2-5	TGTGCCAGCAGCCCCTGGACAGAAGAGACCCAGTACTTC	CASSPWTEETQYF
few	TRBV6-5	NA	TRBJ2-7	TGTGCCAGCAGATACCTCATATCCTCCTACGAGCAGTACTTC	CASRYLISSYEQYF
NA	TRBV5-6	TRBD1	TRBJ2-6	TGTGCCAGCAGCGGGGACAGGGTCTCTGGGGCCAACGTCCTGACTTTC	CASSGDRVSGANVLTF
NA	TRBV6-4	NA	TRBJ1-2	TGTGCCAGCAGCGCCGGGGGACCTGGCTACACCTTC	CASSAGGPGYTF